Presented here are 20 T cell receptor beta chains from one specimen sequenced in a study of blood T cell repertoires in COVID-19. The table came from immunoSEQ multiplex PCR; TCRdb's copy has only in-frame clones and leaves some out. The repertoire holds about 430,000 clones, with roughly nine tenths as singletons. Source material: PBMCs or T cells enriched from blood (not recorded which). All receptors derive from a man under 40 who had recovered from COVID-19.

The chain joins TRBV27 to TRBJ2-3, with 8 bases lining up with TRBD1. The germline V gene encodes CDR1 MNHEY and CDR2 SMNVEV (reference sequence). The junction had 3 bases not matched to a gene; V was cut back by 3 bases and J by 4 bases. CDR3 length: 14 residues. CDR3 sequence: CASSFPGGPDTQYF. The CDR3 nucleotides read TGTGCCAGCAGTTTCCCAGGGGGCCCAGATACGCAGTATTTT.

V is TRBV6-5 and J is TRBJ2-5, with 11 bases fitting TRBD1. Trimming cost V 8 bases and J 5 bases; bases outside gene matches: 10. Germline CDR1 reads MNHEY; CDR2 reads SVGAGI. The CDR3 covers 15 residues. The DNA for the CDR3 is TGTGCCAGCTCGCCGCCGGGACAGGGGGGGGAGACCCAGTACTTC. Translated: CASSPPGQGGETQYF.

V usage is TRBV19 and J usage is TRBJ1-3, with a tentative D call TRBD1 (6 bases). This CDR3 has 17 amino acids. Germline CDR1 LNHDA, CDR2 SQIVND (reference sequence). The V gene lost 5 bases and the J gene lost 2 bases, with 19 bases spanning the gap. The CDR3 loop reads CASSPSWSRGAGNTIYF. For the CDR3, the DNA is TGTGCCAGTAGTCCCTCTTGGAGCAGGGGCGCTGGAAACACCATATATTTT.

The chain uses TRBV4-1 and TRBJ2-1, with D perhaps TRBD2 (6 bases). The CDR3 runs to 15 residues. With 1 base removed from V and 2 bases from J, the gap between germline ends came to 9 bases. Germline CDR1 MGHRA, CDR2 YSYEKL. The CDR3 region is CASSQGGGTYNEQFF. In DNA, the CDR3 is TGCGCCAGCAGCCAAGGCGGCGGGACCTACAATGAGCAGTTCTTC.

This clone was found a few times. CDR3 sequence: CASREWGQGGTEAFF. DNA of the CDR3: TGTGCCAGTAGGGAATGGGGACAGGGGGGCACTGAAGCTTTCTTT. V and J are TRBV19 and TRBJ1-1; 11 bases map to TRBD1. The germline gives CDR1 LNHDA, CDR2 SQIVND (reference sequence). The length of the CDR3 is 15 residues. V dropped 6 bases and J dropped 4; count of bases not matched to a gene: 7.

The chain combines TRBV9 with TRBJ2-3; 10 bases are shared with TRBD2. Trimming took 0 bases from V and 4 from J; bases not matched to a gene: 5. Germline V gives CDR1 SGDLS, CDR2 YYNGEE. The CDR3 extends over 16 amino acids. This CDR3 is CASSVVASGSSDTQYF. The CDR3 nucleotides read TGTGCCAGCAGCGTAGTAGCTAGCGGGAGTTCAGATACGCAGTATTTT.

The V gene is TRBV11-2, the J gene TRBJ2-6, with 7 bases matching TRBD2. The germline CDR1 and CDR2 sequences are SGHAT and FQNNGV. J lost 2 bases, V lost 2 bases, and 3 bases had no gene match. This CDR3 has 16 amino acids. CDR3 coding DNA: TGTGCCAGCAGCTTAATGGCGGGGGCTGGGGCCAACGTCCTGACTTTC. Residues: CASSLMAGAGANVLTF.

The chain combines TRBV29-1 with TRBJ2-1; D ambiguous. The germline V gene has CDR1 SQVTM and CDR2 ANQGSEA. V lost 3 bases, J lost 4 bases, and 13 bases lay in between. The CDR3 length is 14 residues. CDR3 loop: CSVDRQVRYNEQFF. The CDR3 bases are TGCAGCGTTGACCGGCAGGTACGTTACAATGAGCAGTTCTTC.

This chain links TRBV6-2 or TRBV6-3 with TRBJ2-1; D remains unclear. This CDR3 contains 13 residues. The V end was cut by 0 bases, the J end by 7 bases, with 7 bases between. Germline-derived CDR1 and CDR2 are MNHEY and SVGEGT. CDR3 protein: CASSYSIANEQFF. The CDR3 nucleotides read TGTGCCAGCAGTTACTCGATAGCTAATGAGCAGTTCTTC.

J is TRBJ2-1 and V is TRBV18, with 7 bases aligning to TRBD2. Germline CDR1 KGHSH, CDR2 LQKENI. There are 17 residues in the CDR3. Trimming took 0 bases from V and 1 from J; bases not matched to a gene: 6. Here the CDR3 DNA reads TGTGCCAGCTCACCACCGAACACGGGAGGTTCCTACAATGAGCAGTTCTTC. Residues: CASSPPNTGGSYNEQFF.

This chain connects TRBV12-5 to TRBJ2-3, with 8 bases fitting TRBD1. The CDR3 runs 14 residues. The germline gives CDR1 LGHNT, CDR2 FRNRAP. The DNA for the CDR3 is TGTGCCACAAACAGGGGGGTCGAAACAGATACGCAGTATTTT. Translation gives CATNRGVETDTQYF.

This clone was counted between two and nine times. The rearrangement joins TRBV28 to TRBJ1-2; the D is unclear. The CDR3 loop spans 11 amino acids. The V end was cut by 4 bases, the J end by 4 bases, with 4 bases between. Germline V gives CDR1 MDHEN, CDR2 SYDVKM. The CDR3 nucleotides read TGTGCCAGCAGTTACAGCTATGGCTACACCTTC. Its translation: CASSYSYGYTF.

The genes are TRBV10-1 and TRBJ2-7, with 11 positions matching TRBD2. The germline V gene encodes CDR1 WNHNN and CDR2 SYGVQD (reference sequence). The CDR3 is 15 amino acids. V gave up 2 bases and J gave up 3 bases; unmatched junction bases: 3. Written as DNA, the CDR3 is TGCGCCAGCAGTGAGAGGACTAGCGGGCACTACGAGCAGTACTTC. This gives the protein CASSERTSGHYEQYF.

The rearrangement uses TRBV28 and TRBJ1-2; D unclear. Trimming cost V 5 bases and J 5 bases, with 15 bases left between them. CDR1 and CDR2 (germline): MDHEN, SYDVKM. The CDR3 runs to 14 residues. CDR3 residues: CASSLDLLRYGYTF. For the CDR3, the DNA is TGTGCCAGCAGTCTTGACTTGCTTCGTTATGGCTACACCTTC.

This chain connects TRBV25-1 to TRBJ2-7; D gene uncertain. The ends were cut back, 5 bases at V and 6 bases at J, with 17 bases in the middle. Germline CDR1 is MGHDK and CDR2 is SYGVNS. This CDR3 has 14 amino acids. The CDR3 DNA follows: TGTGCCAGCAGTTCAAGGCTAGGTACCCTCGAGCAGTACTTC. Translated, it gives CASSSRLGTLEQYF.

The chain couples TRBV7-9 to TRBJ2-1; maybe TRBD2 (5 bases). Between the trimmed V and J ends, which lost 5 bases and 6 bases, there was a span of 17 bases. CDR3 length equals 15 residues. Looked up from germline, CDR1 is SEHNR and CDR2 is FQNEAQ (reference sequence). The CDR3 DNA reads TGTGCCAGCAGCGGTTCAGCGGTCACTTTCAATGAGCAGTTCTTC. Translating it yields CASSGSAVTFNEQFF.

The rearrangement links TRBV3-1 (or the pseudogene TRBV3-2) to TRBJ2-6; 7 bases fit TRBD2. Germline V gives CDR1 LGHDT, CDR2 YNNKEL (reference sequence). V lost 3 bases to trimming and J lost 0 bases; unmatched junction nucleotides: 11. This CDR3 region has 19 residues. In nucleotides, the CDR3 is TGTGCCAGCAGCCATTCTGGTGGGGGACTAATCTCTGGGGCCAACGTCCTGACTTTC. It specifies CASSHSGGGLISGANVLTF.

This chain links TRBV5-5 with TRBJ1-5, with 8 bases aligning to TRBD1. CDR1 and CDR2 (germline): SGHKS, YYEKEE (reference sequence). The trim removed 0 bases at V and 4 bases at J, leaving 6 bases unmatched. The CDR3 is 16 amino acids. The CDR3 region is CASSLAAQGVNQPQHF. The CDR3 nucleotides are TGTGCCAGCAGCTTGGCAGCACAGGGGGTAAATCAGCCCCAGCATTTT.

This chain connects TRBV29-1 to TRBJ2-5; 12 bases line up with TRBD1. From germline, CDR1 is SQVTM and CDR2 ANQGSEA. The CDR3 runs to 15 residues. V was pared by 4 bases and J by 5 bases, with 8 bases of the junction left unmatched. The CDR3 bases are TGCAGCGTTGGGGGGACAGGGGGCGTGAGGGAGACCCAGTACTTC. Amino acids: CSVGGTGGVRETQYF.

This chain links TRBV4-2 with TRBJ2-2; 7 bases align to TRBD1. The CDR3 extends over 15 amino acids. Germline assignment: CDR1 LGHNA and CDR2 YNFKEQ. V was clipped by 1 base and J by 2 bases; unmatched bases: 1. This CDR3 reads CASSQGDSNTGELFF. The CDR3 bases are TGTGCCAGCAGCCAAGGGGACAGCAACACCGGGGAGCTGTTTTTT.